This TCR beta chain appears in the sequencing data of a study of blood T cell repertoires in COVID-19. Overall study context: PBMCs, B-cell-depleted T cells, or T cells were the source of the cDNA or gDNA that made up the material.

Enrolment of Seattle patients took place during active infection, and they were followed longitudinally. Profiled with immunoSEQ multiplex PCR; TCRdb holds only in-frame clones, not every one. The sample has about 300,000 clones; approximately 88% are singletons. V lost 8 bases and J lost 6; bases outside the gene matches: 4. This CDR3 has 12 amino acids. Germline CDR1 is SNHLY and CDR2 is FYNNEI. This TCR was recovered from a woman in her 30s with COVID-19, enrolled during active disease. The sample taken for sequencing was peripheral blood. The chain couples TRBV2 to TRBJ2-1; 7 nucleotides agree with TRBD2. The CDR3 sequence is CASRDYTNEQFF. The DNA of the CDR3 is TGTGCCAGCCGGGACTATACCAATGAGCAGTTCTTC.